Below, 13 T cell receptor beta chains from the same sample are listed, as sequenced in a study of cytomegalovirus exposure and HLA in healthy donors. Use of 60 Vbeta and 13 Jbeta primers characterized the PCR. Sequenced by immunoSEQ multiplex PCR; TCRdb stores in-frame clones only, minus some. The repertoire has 100,000 to 150,000 clones, roughly 82% of them found once; the top ten carry 1% to 1.5%. The sample was PBMCs. The receptors here all came from a boy aged 10-17 years in good health and CMV-seronegative.

This clone appeared once. The rearrangement joins TRBV7-9 to TRBJ2-1; perhaps TRBD2 as D (6 bases). CDR3 length equals 13 residues. V was pared by 5 bases and J by 6 bases, with 11 bases between. Germline V gene data show CDR1 as SEHNR and CDR2 as FQNEAQ (reference sequence). CDR3 amino acids: CASSRSGGNEQFF. The CDR3 bases are TGTGCCAGCAGCCGTAGCGGCGGCAATGAGCAGTTCTTC.

The chain recombines TRBV9 with TRBJ2-7; 10 bases agree with TRBD2. With 2 bases clipped from V and 2 bases from J, the junction kept 4 bases outside the gene matches. Germline values: CDR1 SGDLS, CDR2 YYNGEE. The CDR3 runs to 15 residues. The CDR3 DNA is TGTGCCAGCAGCGTTGGGACTAGCGCCACCTACGAGCAGTACTTC. This codes for CASSVGTSATYEQYF.

The CDR3 bases are TGTGCCAGCACCCCGCTCTCGGTGGGCCCTTCGAGCGGCTACACCTTC. This encodes CASTPLSVGPSSGYTF. The rearrangement links TRBV5-6 to TRBJ1-2; D is ambiguous. Deletions cut 6 bases from V and 8 bases from J, with 26 bases between. There are 16 residues in the CDR3. Germline CDR1 and CDR2: SGHDT and YYEEEE.

The genes are TRBV5-8 and TRBJ1-3, with 9 bases identical to TRBD1. CDR3 length equals 16 residues. V shed 3 bases, J shed 0 bases, and the junction held 4 bases outside the gene matches. Germline CDR1 and CDR2: SGHTS and YDEGEE. CDR3 protein: CASSWGTGTSGNTIYF. CDR3 in DNA: TGTGCCAGCAGCTGGGGGACAGGGACCTCTGGAAACACCATATATTTT.

With respect to this clone: A junction end diverges from the germline sequence, so it may reflect a read error. The V call is TRBV25-1, the J call TRBJ2-7, with 11 positions matching TRBD1. The CDR3 covers 14 residues. Germline CDR1 MGHDK, CDR2 SYGVNS. CDR3 nucleotides: TGTGCCAGCAGGGGACAGGGGGGAAACTACGGGCAGTACTTC. It is translated as CASRGQGGNYGQYF.

The rearrangement uses TRBV27 and TRBJ1-2; TRBD1 matches 9 bases. The CDR3 runs 16 residues. Germline CDR1 and CDR2: MNHEY and SMNVEV (reference sequence). The V gene end was trimmed by 6 bases and the J gene end by 1 base; junction bases not matched to a gene: 9. The CDR3 nucleotides read TGTGCCAGCAGCTCCCATACAGGGGGCGTTAACTATGGCTACACCTTC. It codes for CASSSHTGGVNYGYTF.

The CDR3 bases are TGTGCCAGCAGCTTACGGCTAGCGGAGGAAGAGACCCAGTACTTC. Protein: CASSLRLAEEETQYF. The J gene is TRBJ2-5, the V gene TRBV7-2, with 7 bases lining up with TRBD2. V was pared by 2 bases and J by 3 bases, with 6 bases of the junction left unmatched. CDR1 SGHTA and CDR2 FQGNSA come from the germline V gene. The CDR3 has 15 amino acids.

The chain combines TRBV6-4 with TRBJ1-2; the D gene is possibly TRBD1 (6 bases). V lost 0 bases to trimming and J lost 5 bases, with 10 bases between them. Germline CDR1 reads MRHNA; CDR2 reads SNTAGT. The CDR3 covers 14 residues. Here the CDR3 reads CASSDSGGAYGYTF. The CDR3 DNA follows: TGTGCCAGCAGTGACTCGGGGGGGGCATATGGCTACACCTTC.

As regards this clone: The junction does not match germline at one end; this may be a read error. J is TRBJ2-7 and V is TRBV7-9, with 9 bases that match TRBD1. The CDR3 has 16 residues. From germline, CDR1 is SEHNR and CDR2 FQNEAQ (reference sequence). The CDR3 spells CSSSLVEGQGGDEQYF. The DNA of the CDR3 is TGTTCCAGCAGCTTAGTGGAGGGACAGGGAGGCGACGAGCAGTACTTC.

This clone was picked up a small number of times. The chain is built from TRBV7-9 and TRBJ1-1; D ambiguous. V was cut by 2 bases and J by 0 bases, with 7 bases left in between. Germline lookup yields CDR1 SEHNR and CDR2 FQNEAQ (reference sequence). This CDR3 has 14 residues. CDR3 sequence (DNA): TGTGCCAGCAGCTTATCACAGTTGAACACTGAAGCTTTCTTT. Protein sequence: CASSLSQLNTEAFF.

Only one count was recorded for this clone. The chain couples TRBV11-3 to TRBJ2-1; 7 bases agree with TRBD2. Germline values: CDR1 SGHNT, CDR2 YENEEA. V lost 0 bases and J lost 2; bases outside the gene matches: 10. The CDR3 has 18 residues. CDR3 sequence reads: CASSLDRAGRGTYNEQFF. In DNA form, the CDR3 reads TGTGCCAGCAGCTTAGACAGAGCGGGAAGGGGAACCTACAATGAGCAGTTCTTC.

The chain recombines TRBV7-9 with TRBJ1-2; D may be TRBD1 (6 bases). The V end lost 0 bases, the J end lost 4 bases, and 15 bases lay between the germline ends. The CDR3 is made up of 16 amino acids. From germline, CDR1 is SEHNR and CDR2 FQNEAQ (reference sequence). This chain's CDR3 is CASSLADEGEGYGYTF. CDR3 coding DNA: TGTGCCAGCAGCTTAGCGGATGAGGGGGAGGGCTATGGCTACACCTTC.

The chain combines TRBV19 with TRBJ2-3; TRBD1 agrees at 7 bases. The CDR3 is 15 amino acids. CDR1 is LNHDA, CDR2 SQIVND, per germline (reference sequence). V was pared by 3 bases and J by 0 bases, with 3 bases of the junction left unmatched. The CDR3 coding sequence is TGTGCCAGTAGTATCCGGGACAGAAGCACAGATACGCAGTATTTT. It yields the protein CASSIRDRSTDTQYF.